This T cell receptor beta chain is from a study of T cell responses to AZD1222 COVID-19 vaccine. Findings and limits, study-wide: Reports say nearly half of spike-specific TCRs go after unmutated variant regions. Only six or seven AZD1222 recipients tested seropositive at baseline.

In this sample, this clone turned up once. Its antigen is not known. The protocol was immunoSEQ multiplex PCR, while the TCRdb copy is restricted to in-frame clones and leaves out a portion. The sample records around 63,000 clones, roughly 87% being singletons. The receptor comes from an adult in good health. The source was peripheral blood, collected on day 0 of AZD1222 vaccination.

CDR3 sequence: CAAQMESGGADTQYF. CDR3 DNA sequence: TGTGCCGCCCAGATGGAAAGCGGGGGGGCAGATACGCAGTATTTT. The chain employs TRBV6-5 and TRBJ2-3; 10 nucleotides align to TRBD2. V lost 11 bases, J lost 4 bases, and 12 bases stayed unmatched. The CDR3 consists of 15 residues. The germline gives CDR1 MNHEY, CDR2 SVGAGI.